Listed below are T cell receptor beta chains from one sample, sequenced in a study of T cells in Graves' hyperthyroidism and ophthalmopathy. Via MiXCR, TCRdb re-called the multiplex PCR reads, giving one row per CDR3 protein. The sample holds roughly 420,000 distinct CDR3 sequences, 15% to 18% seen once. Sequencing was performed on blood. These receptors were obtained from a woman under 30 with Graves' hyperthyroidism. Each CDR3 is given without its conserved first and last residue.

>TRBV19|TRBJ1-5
ASSRGQTDSNQPQH
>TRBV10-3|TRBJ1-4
AISEPTSTNEKLF
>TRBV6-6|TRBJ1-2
ASSYSGGNYGYT
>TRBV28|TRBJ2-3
ASLSNRNRAFGDTQY
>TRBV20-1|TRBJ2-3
SALMRGGTDTQY
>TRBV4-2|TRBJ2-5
ASSQSGRETQY
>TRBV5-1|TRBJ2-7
ASSPPLHSYEQY
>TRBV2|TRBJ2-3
APAGGVTDTQY
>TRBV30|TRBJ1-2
AWRQGERYGYT
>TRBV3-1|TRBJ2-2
ASSQRTSGGRTGELF
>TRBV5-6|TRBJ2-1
ASSSTSGRANEQF
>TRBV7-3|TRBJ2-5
ASSPDGRGETQY
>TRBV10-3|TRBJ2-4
AISAYRDILREGRKNIQY
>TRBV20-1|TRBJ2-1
SARGSLGYNEQF
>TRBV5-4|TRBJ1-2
ASSAAGGYGYT
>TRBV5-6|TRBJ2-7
ASSSSGRAPDEQY
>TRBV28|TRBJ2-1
ASSPPLAVSSYNEQF
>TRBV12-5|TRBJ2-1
ASGLPLAGYNEQF
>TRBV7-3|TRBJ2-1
ASSLRPGLAGDNEQF
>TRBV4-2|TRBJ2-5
ASSQGTSGGAETQY
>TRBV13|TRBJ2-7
ASSLNRGRNEQY
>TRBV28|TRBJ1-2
ASRTGFIYGYT
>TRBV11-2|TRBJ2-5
ASSPRTGGETQY
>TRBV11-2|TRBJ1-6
ASRPGRNYNSPLH
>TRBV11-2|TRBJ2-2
ASSLVLTTPLRGELF
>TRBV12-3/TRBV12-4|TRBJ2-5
ASSASGSAQY
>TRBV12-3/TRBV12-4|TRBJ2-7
ASSPRGHYEQY
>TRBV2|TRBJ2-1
ASSRTEGLNEQF
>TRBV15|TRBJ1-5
ATSRTGVGINQPQH
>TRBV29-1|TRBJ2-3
SVGTSGGGGTQY
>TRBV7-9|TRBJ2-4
ASSPNGENIQY
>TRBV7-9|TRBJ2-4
ASSRIQGIAKNIQY
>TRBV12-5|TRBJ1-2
ASGLVPNLISYGYT
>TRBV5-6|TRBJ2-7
ASSLEAHYEQY
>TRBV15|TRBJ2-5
ATSRGPRELQETQY
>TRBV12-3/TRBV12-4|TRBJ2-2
ASRRHTGELF
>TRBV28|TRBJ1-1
ASTIRGIGMNTEAF
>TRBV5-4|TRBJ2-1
ASRVAGGENEQF
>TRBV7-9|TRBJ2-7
ASGPTSGPYEQY
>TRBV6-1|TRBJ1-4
ASSDYPTDSNEKLF
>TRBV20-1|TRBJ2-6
SASSGPSSGANVLT
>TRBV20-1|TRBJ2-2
SARAKGLATGELF
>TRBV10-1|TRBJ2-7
ASSDRGEQY
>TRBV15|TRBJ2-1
ATSRDGGVHNEQF
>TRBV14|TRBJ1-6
ASSQEERGGSPLH
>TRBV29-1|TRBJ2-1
SVVGTSGRGYNEQF
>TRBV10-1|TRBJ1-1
ASSGPGQRRAF
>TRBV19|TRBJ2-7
ASSNGQLDEQY
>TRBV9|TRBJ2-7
ASSRDRTYSYEQY